The sequence of this T cell receptor (beta chain) was determined in a study of blood T cell repertoires in COVID-19. Looking at the study overall: PBMCs, B-cell-depleted T cells, or T cells provided the cDNA or gDNA that made up the material.

The CDR3 contains 16 residues. Germline V gene data show CDR1 as SQVTM and CDR2 as ANQGSEA. V shed 3 bases and J shed 0 bases, with 15 bases lying between them. Original processing notes: Counts of nucleated cells, estimated from reference gene primer amplification, were obtained. Profiling relied on immunoSEQ multiplex PCR, and the TCRdb table lists in-frame clones only, not all of them. The V and J calls and the clone size are those of that table, but D and trimming were determined from the DNA. The sample has over 250,000 clones; over 85% are singletons. Participant-given clinical history determined each cohort assignment.

Sequencing input: PBMCs or T cells enriched from blood (not recorded which). This sequence originates from a man in his fifties or sixties who had recovered from COVID-19. The chain employs TRBV29-1 and TRBJ1-3; D gene uncertain. The CDR3 sequence is CSVEGGEKLSGNTIYF. The CDR3 DNA follows: TGCAGCGTTGAGGGCGGGGAGAAACTCTCTGGAAACACCATATATTTT.